Presented here are 31 T cell receptor beta chains from one specimen sequenced in a study of blood T cells in healthy people across ages. Primed by a sample-barcoded 5' primer and a J-beta primer mix, a second PCR proceeded for roughly 6 to 12 cycles. Each CDR3 protein is one row after TCRdb ran MiXCR on the 5' RACE reads. Altogether hundreds of thousands of distinct CDR3 sequences are present, less than 35% being singletons, with the ten largest covering 17%. Sequences were obtained from blood. The receptors were sampled from a woman of 80 years or more in good health.

The chain recombines TRBV7-2 with TRBJ2-7, with TRBD1 as a possible D gene (5 bases). The CDR3 covers 16 residues. The germline gives CDR1 SGHTA, CDR2 FQGNSA. The germline V and J ends were trimmed by 5 bases and 5 bases, with 22 bases remaining between them. The CDR3 coding sequence is TGTGCCAGCAGCGCAACGATGGGTAGGGGATGGGACGAGCAGTACTTC. It translates to CASSATMGRGWDEQYF.

The table lists this clonotype with a few counts. The gene calls are TRBV20-1 and TRBJ1-1, with 10 bases lining up with TRBD1. Germline V lookup: CDR1 DFQATT, CDR2 SNEGSKA (reference sequence). The length of the CDR3 is 15 residues. V gave up 5 bases and J gave up 5 bases; unmatched junction bases: 11. This CDR3 is CSAGVPTGGKTEAFF. The CDR3 DNA reads as TGCAGTGCTGGAGTCCCGACAGGGGGCAAGACTGAAGCTTTCTTT.

This chain links TRBV7-2 with TRBJ2-5; D is perhaps TRBD2 (6 bases). The germline V and J ends were trimmed by 3 bases and 2 bases, with 10 bases remaining between them. CDR3 length equals 14 residues. Germline V gives CDR1 SGHTA, CDR2 FQGNSA. CDR3 loop: CASSFFGLQETQYF. The DNA of the CDR3 is TGTGCCAGCAGCTTCTTCGGACTACAAGAGACCCAGTACTTC.

The genes are TRBV18 and TRBJ2-6, with D unresolved. This CDR3 is 13 amino acids long. Germline values: CDR1 KGHSH, CDR2 LQKENI. V dropped 2 bases and J dropped 12 bases, with 11 bases sitting between them. This chain's CDR3 is CASSPVPTGVLTF. The CDR3 DNA reads TGTGCCAGCTCACCAGTTCCCACCGGCGTCCTGACTTTC.

This clonotype was detected ten times or more. The J gene is TRBJ1-5, the V gene TRBV7-8; possible D gene TRBD1, 6 bases. Germline V gene data show CDR1 as SGHVS and CDR2 as FQNEAQ. V was clipped by 5 bases and J by 1 base, with 12 bases between them. The CDR3 runs to 15 residues. As DNA, the CDR3 is TGTGCCAGCAGCGCGGACAGCTTGAGCAATCAGCCCCAGCATTTT. Residues: CASSADSLSNQPQHF.

This clonotype was picked up a small number of times. This sequence may be a read error, since a much larger clone differs from it by one base. The genes are TRBV4-2 and TRBJ2-5; 11 bases align to TRBD2. The CDR3 covers 20 residues. The V gene's germline CDR1 is LGHNA and CDR2 YNFKEQ. CDR3 nucleotides: TGTGCCGGCAGCCAGGCCCTAGCGGGGGGACCCGGAGGGGGGCAAGAGACCCAGTACTTC. Encoded protein: CAGSQALAGGPGGGQETQYF.

This clonotype was seen many times. CDR3 DNA sequence: TGTGCCAGCAGCTCTCGAATAGGTGGGGGAACAGATACGCAGTATTTT. This encodes CASSSRIGGGTDTQYF. V and J are TRBV7-9 and TRBJ2-3; either TRBD1 or TRBD2 may fit D (5 bases each). CDR3 size: 16 residues. V gave up 4 bases and J gave up 3 bases, with 17 bases separating them. From germline, CDR1 is SEHNR and CDR2 FQNEAQ (reference sequence).

In this sample, this clonotype turned up many times. This chain links TRBV29-1 with TRBJ1-1, with D perhaps matching TRBD1 (6 bases). Germline loops: CDR1 SQVTM, CDR2 ANQGSEA. V lost 3 bases and J 6 bases, leaving 11 bases between the germline ends. The CDR3 is 12 residues long. The CDR3 loop is CSVDRGRAEAFF. The DNA for the CDR3 is TGCAGCGTTGACAGGGGCAGGGCTGAAGCTTTCTTT.

This clonotype was picked up many times. The chain employs TRBV20-1 and TRBJ1-1; D not resolved. This CDR3 spans 13 amino acids. Per germline, CDR1 DFQATT and CDR2 SNEGSKA (reference sequence). The germline V and J ends were trimmed by 6 bases and 2 bases, with 13 bases remaining between them. CDR3 DNA sequence: TGCAGTGCCGGAGGGCAGCCAAACACTGAAGCTTTCTTT. Protein: CSAGGQPNTEAFF.

At least ten counts were recorded for this clonotype. The chain employs TRBV11-2 and TRBJ2-7; 7 positions agree with TRBD1. Germline trimming cut 5 bases from V and 6 bases from J; bases unmatched to any gene: 13. This CDR3 region has 15 residues. CDR1 and CDR2 (germline): SGHAT, FQNNGV. The DNA of the CDR3 is TGTGCCAGCAGCCGAGGACAGGCAAATACTTTCGAGCAGTACTTC. Residues: CASSRGQANTFEQYF.

The table lists this clonotype with many counts. The chain carries TRBV4-3 and TRBJ2-7; D possibly corresponds to TRBD2 (6 bases). Germline lookup yields CDR1 LGHNA and CDR2 YSLEER. This CDR3 has 14 amino acids. Between the trimmed V and J ends, which lost 4 bases and 3 bases, there was a span of 13 bases. The CDR3 nucleotides read TGCGCCAGCAGCCGCGACCCGGGACTCTACGAGCAGTACTTC. It specifies CASSRDPGLYEQYF.

A remark on this clonotype: The junction shows a germline mismatch at one end, possibly a read error. This chain connects TRBV19 to TRBJ2-1, with 8 bases identical to TRBD1. The germline CDR1 and CDR2 sequences are LNHDA and SQIVND (reference sequence). This CDR3 contains 13 residues. In nucleotides, the CDR3 is TGTGCCAGTAGGATAGGACAGGGATGGGAGCAGTTCTTC. The encoded protein is CASRIGQGWEQFF.

Ten or more counts support this clonotype. This chain joins TRBV4-3 and TRBJ2-7; possible D gene TRBD2, 5 bases. This CDR3 has 14 amino acids. Trimming removed 1 base at V and 6 bases at J, with 13 bases between. Germline V CDR1 and CDR2: LGHNA, YSLEER. The CDR3, as DNA: TGCGCCAGCAGCCAAGGGGCAGACGAGGGCGAGCAGTACTTC. As protein: CASSQGADEGEQYF.

A few counts support this clonotype. The chain joins TRBV29-1 to TRBJ1-1; D gene unclear. This CDR3 is 12 amino acids long. V dropped 2 bases and J dropped 5 bases, with 9 bases sitting between them. Looked up from germline, CDR1 is SQVTM and CDR2 is ANQGSEA. CDR3 protein: CSVETGGTEAFF. In DNA form, the CDR3 reads TGCAGCGTTGAAACGGGCGGTACTGAAGCTTTCTTT.

The gene calls are TRBV18 and TRBJ1-1; 7 nucleotides agree with TRBD1. Germline values: CDR1 KGHSH, CDR2 LQKENI. The V and J ends lost 2 bases and 5 bases, in that order; junction bases with no gene match: 11. The CDR3 has 16 residues. The CDR3 spells CASSPSTVRGGTEAFF. The CDR3 DNA reads as TGTGCCAGCTCACCATCGACTGTCAGGGGGGGAACTGAAGCTTTCTTT. Supplemented by reference TRBV18 and TRBJ1-1, the full variable domain reads NAGVMQNPRHLVRRRGQEARLRCSPMKGHSHVYWYRQLPEEGLKFMVYLQKENIIDESGMPKERFSAEFPKEGPSILRIQQVVRGDSAAYFCASSPSTVRGGTEAFFGQGTRLTVV.

This clonotype was counted at least ten times. The genes are TRBV7-2 and TRBJ1-2; D call uncertain. CDR1 is SGHTA, CDR2 FQGNSA, per germline. V was shortened by 1 base and J by 13 bases, with 16 bases between the two germline ends. The CDR3 contains 13 residues. In DNA, the CDR3 is TGTGCCAGCAGCTTAGGGGCAGACCCGTATTTCACCTTC. Its protein is CASSLGADPYFTF. The variable domain in full, completed from reference TRBV7-2 and TRBJ1-2, reads GAGVSQSPSNKVTEKGKDVELRCDPISGHTALYWYRQSLGQGLEFLIYFQGNSAPDKSGLPSDRFSAERTGGSVSTLTIQRTQQEDSAVYLCASSLGADPYFTFGSGTRLTVV.

This clonotype was detected only a few times. This chain joins TRBV12-5 and TRBJ2-3; TRBD2 agrees at 9 bases. Germline trimming cut 6 bases from V and 7 bases from J; bases unmatched to any gene: 11. The CDR3 length is 15 residues. CDR1 is LGHNT and CDR2 is FRNRAP in the germline V gene. The DNA of the CDR3 is TGTGCTAGTGGGTCTAGCGGGGCCGCAGCAAATACGCAGTATTTT. It specifies CASGSSGAAANTQYF.

This clonotype was counted ten times or more. This chain uses TRBV5-1 with TRBJ1-2; D is perhaps TRBD1 (5 bases). The length of the CDR3 is 16 residues. Trimming took 2 bases from V and 5 from J, leaving 19 bases between them. Germline V gene sequence: CDR1 SGHRS, CDR2 YFSETQ. CDR3 loop: CASSFRHSGLDYGYTF. The CDR3 bases are TGCGCCAGCAGCTTTCGTCATTCGGGGCTAGATTATGGCTACACCTTC.

At least ten counts were recorded for this clonotype. The chain employs TRBV12-3 or TRBV12-4 and TRBJ2-1, with no clear D. V lost 2 bases to trimming and J lost 5 bases, with 19 bases between them. This CDR3 contains 17 residues. CDR3 region: CASSLRTRLGPNNEQFF. The CDR3 nucleotides read TGTGCCAGCAGTTTAAGGACCAGGCTAGGACCCAACAATGAGCAGTTCTTC.

As regards this clonotype: The junction differs from germline at one of its ends, possibly a read error. The chain combines TRBV7-2 with TRBJ2-2, with 10 bases aligning to TRBD1. In germline, CDR1 is SGHTA, CDR2 FQGNSA. The CDR3 covers 16 residues. In DNA form, the CDR3 reads TGTGCCAGCAGATTAGACCGGGACAGGGGAACCGGGGAGCTGTTTTTT. Translated: CASRLDRDRGTGELFF.

V is TRBV29-1 and J is TRBJ2-5; D possibly corresponds to TRBD1 (6 bases). Germline V CDR1 and CDR2: SQVTM, ANQGSEA. The V end lost 7 bases, the J end lost 11 bases, and 23 bases lay between the germline ends. The CDR3 consists of 13 residues. CDR3 sequence reads: CSGGTPSYNEQYF. CDR3 nucleotide sequence: TGCAGCGGGGGGACACCCTCCTACAATGAGCAGTACTTC.

The chain uses TRBV7-2 and TRBJ1-6; TRBD1 matches at 7 bases. Germline V lookup: CDR1 SGHTA, CDR2 FQGNSA. The CDR3 is made up of 15 amino acids. The junction had 7 bases not matched to a gene; V was cut back by 5 bases and J by 6 bases. The CDR3: CASSQGGQPNSPLHF. The CDR3 DNA is TGTGCCAGCAGCCAAGGGGGACAGCCTAATTCACCCCTCCACTTT. Complete variable domain (other parts from reference TRBV7-2 and TRBJ1-6): GAGVSQSPSNKVTEKGKDVELRCDPISGHTALYWYRQSLGQGLEFLIYFQGNSAPDKSGLPSDRFSAERTGGSVSTLTIQRTQQEDSAVYLCASSQGGQPNSPLHFGNGTRLTVT.

This clonotype appeared a few times. This rearrangement joins TRBV7-9 to TRBJ2-1; a possible D gene is TRBD2 (6 bases). V was clipped by 5 bases and J by 5 bases, with 16 bases between them. There are 15 residues in the CDR3. CDR1 SEHNR and CDR2 FQNEAQ come from the germline V gene (reference sequence). The CDR3 nucleotides read TGTGCCAGCAGCCCTAGCCGAGGAGGGAACAATGAGCAGTTCTTC. Its protein product is CASSPSRGGNNEQFF.

As to this clonotype: This may come from a read error, since a much larger clone is one base off. CDR3 DNA sequence: TGCGCCAGCAGCTTGGCGATAGCGGGGGGTCGAGAGACCCAGTACTTC. Translation gives CASSLAIAGGRETQYF. The genes are TRBV5-1 and TRBJ2-5, with 10 bases that match TRBD2. CDR3 length equals 16 residues. The junction had 6 bases not matched to a gene; V was cut back by 0 bases and J by 4 bases. The germline gives CDR1 SGHRS, CDR2 YFSETQ.

The J gene is TRBJ2-1, the V gene TRBV3-1; TRBD2 agrees at 10 bases. The V segment lost 4 bases and the J segment 8 bases; nucleotides outside the gene matches: 11. The CDR3 has 16 residues. Germline V CDR1 and CDR2: LGHDT, YNNKEL (reference sequence). The DNA of the CDR3 is TGTGCCAGCAGCCCCTGGCGACTAGCGGGCTGGGATGAGCAGTTCTTC. Amino acids: CASSPWRLAGWDEQFF.

This chain joins TRBV20-1 and TRBJ1-5; 7 bases match TRBD1. Per germline, CDR1 DFQATT and CDR2 SNEGSKA (reference sequence). This CDR3 comprises 15 residues. Trimming removed 6 bases from V and 6 bases from J; junction bases left unmatched: 14. The CDR3 sequence: CSATLTGAPSQPQHF. Here the CDR3 DNA reads TGCAGTGCGACATTAACAGGGGCCCCATCTCAGCCCCAGCATTTT.

The J gene is TRBJ1-1, the V gene TRBV6-2 or TRBV6-3; tentative D call: TRBD1 (6 bases). The CDR3 totals 12 residues. Germline CDR1 is MNHEY and CDR2 is SVGEGT. V dropped 8 bases and J dropped 1 base, with 8 bases sitting between them. CDR3 sequence (DNA): TGTGCCAGCCAGACAGGGAACACTGAAGCTTTCTTT. It is translated as CASQTGNTEAFF.

The chain is built from TRBV15 and TRBJ1-6; TRBD1 is a possible D gene (6 bases). In germline, CDR1 is LNHNV, CDR2 YYDKDF (reference sequence). The ends were cut back, 3 bases at V and 9 bases at J, with 15 bases in the middle. This CDR3 has 15 residues. The CDR3 reads CATSRQTGTGSPLHF. Here the CDR3 DNA reads TGTGCCACCAGCAGGCAGACAGGAACGGGTTCACCCCTCCACTTT.

The chain couples TRBV7-3 to TRBJ2-2; the D is unclear. Germline-derived CDR1 and CDR2 are SGHTA and FQGTGA. The CDR3 runs 16 residues. V lost 5 bases to trimming and J lost 4 bases, with 17 bases between them. CDR3 in amino acids: CASSPRPVGVTGELFF. CDR3 in DNA: TGTGCCAGCAGCCCTAGGCCAGTTGGAGTCACCGGGGAGCTGTTTTTT.

This clonotype was seen a few times. The chain is built from TRBV20-1 and TRBJ1-1, with D tentatively TRBD1 (5 bases). Germline CDR1 and CDR2: DFQATT and SNEGSKA (reference sequence). The CDR3 sequence is 13 residues long. Between the trimmed V and J ends, which lost 0 bases and 5 bases, there was a span of 10 bases. The CDR3 is CSAREAGRTEAFF. DNA of the CDR3: TGCAGTGCTAGAGAGGCAGGGAGGACTGAAGCTTTCTTT.

The chain couples TRBV12-3 or TRBV12-4 to TRBJ2-1, with D unresolved. This CDR3 has 11 amino acids. The V and J ends lost 5 bases and 8 bases respectively, with 7 bases between them. The CDR3, as DNA: TGTGCCAGCAGTCGTCTCGATGAGCAGTTCTTC. This translates into CASSRLDEQFF.